The clone carrying this T cell receptor (beta chain) was observed a handful of times. Clones were read by immunoSEQ multiplex PCR, and TCRdb kept only the in-frame ones, dropping some. The sample records about 58,000 clones, 82% being singletons. Trimming pared 0 bases from V and 0 bases from J, leaving 7 bases between. This CDR3 comprises 15 residues. CDR1 and CDR2 from the germline V gene are SGDLS and YYNGEE. The data belong to a study of memory CD4+ T cells and cytomegalovirus serostatus. Single viable CD3+CD4+CD8-CD45RO+ cells were sorted as the memory CD4+ T cells. CD4+ T cells were isolated by positive magnetic selection.

The source is an adult in good health and CMV-seronegative. Some clones in this sample may be carry-over from other donors' samples. Source material: memory CD4+ T cells from blood. The chain carries TRBV9 and TRBJ1-5; a weak D match, TRBD1 (5 bases). DNA of the CDR3: TGTGCCAGCAGCGTAGGAGACAGTAGCAATCAGCCCCAGCATTTT. Protein: CASSVGDSSNQPQHF. The whole variable domain, remainder taken from reference TRBV9 and TRBJ1-5, is DSGVTQTPKHLITATGQRVTLRCSPRSGDLSVYWYQQSLDQGLQFLIQYYNGEERAKGNILERFSAQQFPDLHSELNLSSLELGDSALYFCASSVGDSSNQPQHFGDGTRLSIL.